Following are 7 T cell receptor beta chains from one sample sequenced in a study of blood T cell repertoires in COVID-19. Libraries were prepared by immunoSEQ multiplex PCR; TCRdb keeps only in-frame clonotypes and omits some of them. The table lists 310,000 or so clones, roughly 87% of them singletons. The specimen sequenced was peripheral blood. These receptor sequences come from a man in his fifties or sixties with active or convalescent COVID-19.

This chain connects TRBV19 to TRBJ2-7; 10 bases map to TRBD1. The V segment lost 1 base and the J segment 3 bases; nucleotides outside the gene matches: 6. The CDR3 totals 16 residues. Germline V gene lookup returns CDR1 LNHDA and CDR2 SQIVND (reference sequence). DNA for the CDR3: TGTGCCAGTAGTATAGTTGTGGGACAGGGGATCTACGAGCAGTACTTC. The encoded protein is CASSIVVGQGIYEQYF. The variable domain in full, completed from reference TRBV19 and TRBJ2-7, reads DGGITQSPKYLFRKEGQNVTLSCEQNLNHDAMYWYRQDPGQGLRLIYYSQIVNDFQKGDIAEGYSVSREKKESFPLTVTSAQKNPTAFYLCASSIVVGQGIYEQYFGPGTRLTVT.

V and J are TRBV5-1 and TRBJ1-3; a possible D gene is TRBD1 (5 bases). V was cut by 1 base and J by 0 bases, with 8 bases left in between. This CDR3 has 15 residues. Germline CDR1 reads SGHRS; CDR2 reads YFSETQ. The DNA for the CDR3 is TGCGCCAGCAGCTTGACAGGCGACTCTGGAAACACCATATATTTT. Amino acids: CASSLTGDSGNTIYF. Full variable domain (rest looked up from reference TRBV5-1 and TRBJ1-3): KAGVTQTPRYLIKTRGQQVTLSCSPISGHRSVSWYQQTPGQGLQFLFEYFSETQRNKGNFPGRFSGRQFSNSRSEMNVSTLELGDSALYLCASSLTGDSGNTIYFGEGSWLTVV.

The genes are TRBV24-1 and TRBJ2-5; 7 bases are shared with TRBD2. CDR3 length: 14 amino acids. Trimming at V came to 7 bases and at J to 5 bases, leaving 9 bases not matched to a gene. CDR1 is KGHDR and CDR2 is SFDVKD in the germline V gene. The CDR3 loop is CATSAPGGGETQYF. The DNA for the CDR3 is TGTGCCACCAGCGCACCGGGGGGTGGGGAGACCCAGTACTTC.

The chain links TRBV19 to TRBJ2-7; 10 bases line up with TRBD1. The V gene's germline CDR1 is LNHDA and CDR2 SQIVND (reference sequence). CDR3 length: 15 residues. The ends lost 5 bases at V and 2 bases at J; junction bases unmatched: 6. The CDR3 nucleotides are TGTGCCAGTAGTCCCCGGGACAGGGGCACCTACGAGCAGTACTTC. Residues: CASSPRDRGTYEQYF. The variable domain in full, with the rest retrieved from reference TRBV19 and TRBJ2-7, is DGGITQSPKYLFRKEGQNVTLSCEQNLNHDAMYWYRQDPGQGLRLIYYSQIVNDFQKGDIAEGYSVSREKKESFPLTVTSAQKNPTAFYLCASSPRDRGTYEQYFGPGTRLTVT.

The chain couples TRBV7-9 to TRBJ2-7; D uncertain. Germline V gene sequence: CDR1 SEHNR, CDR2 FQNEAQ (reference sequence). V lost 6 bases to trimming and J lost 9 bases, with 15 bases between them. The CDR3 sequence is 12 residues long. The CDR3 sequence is CASSHSNVGQYF. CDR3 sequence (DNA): TGTGCCAGCAGTCATTCTAATGTCGGGCAGTACTTC.

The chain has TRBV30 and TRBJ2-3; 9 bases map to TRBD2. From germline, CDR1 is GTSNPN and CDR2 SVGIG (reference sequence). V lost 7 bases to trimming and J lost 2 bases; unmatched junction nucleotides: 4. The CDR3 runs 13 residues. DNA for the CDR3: TGTGCCTCAAGCGGGGGGAACACAGATACGCAGTATTTT. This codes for CASSGGNTDTQYF.

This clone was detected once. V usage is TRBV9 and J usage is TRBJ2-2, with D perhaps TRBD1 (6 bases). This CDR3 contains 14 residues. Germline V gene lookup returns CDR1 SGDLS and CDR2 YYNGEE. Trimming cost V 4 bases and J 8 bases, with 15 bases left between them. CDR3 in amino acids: CASSSQGVAGELFF. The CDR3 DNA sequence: TGTGCCAGCAGCTCACAGGGAGTCGCGGGGGAGCTGTTTTTT.